The 3 T cell receptor beta chains below come from one sample, sequenced in a study of cytomegalovirus exposure and HLA in healthy donors. PCR was performed using 60 Vbeta and 13 Jbeta primers. Libraries were prepared by immunoSEQ multiplex PCR; TCRdb keeps only in-frame clonotypes and omits some of them. The sample yields about 91,000 clones, roughly 76% seen once. Sequencing input: PBMCs. The receptor source for this set is a female donor in good health and CMV-seronegative.

This chain connects TRBV5-1 to TRBJ2-5; 9 nucleotides line up with TRBD1. V lost 4 bases to trimming and J lost 5 bases; unmatched junction nucleotides: 9. CDR3 length: 15 residues. From germline, CDR1 is SGHRS and CDR2 YFSETQ. DNA of the CDR3: TGCGCCAGCAGCCAAATAGGGACAGGGAGGGAGACCCAGTACTTC. As protein: CASSQIGTGRETQYF.

The chain employs TRBV7-2 and TRBJ1-1; maybe TRBD1 (6 bases). This CDR3 spans 12 amino acids. Germline CDR1 reads SGHTA; CDR2 reads FQGNSA. Trimming took off 4 bases at V and 8 bases at J, with 11 bases between the two ends. As DNA, the CDR3 is TGTGCCAGCAGCTCACGAACAGGGGAAGCTTTCTTT. It codes for CASSSRTGEAFF.

This clone was recorded a few times. The rearrangement joins TRBV10-3 to TRBJ2-3; 9 bases match TRBD2. This CDR3 contains 18 residues. The trim removed 5 bases at V and 2 bases at J, leaving 14 bases unmatched. Germline CDR1 reads ENHRY; CDR2 reads SYGVKD. The CDR3 region is CAISSSSGRFGHTDTQYF. In DNA, the CDR3 is TGTGCCATCAGTAGTTCGAGCGGGAGGTTTGGGCACACAGATACGCAGTATTTT.